Following are 20 T cell receptor beta chains from one sample sequenced in a study of cytomegalovirus exposure and HLA in healthy donors. It was with 60 Vbeta and 13 Jbeta primers that the PCR ran. Profiling relied on immunoSEQ multiplex PCR, and the TCRdb table lists in-frame clones only, not all of them. The table lists some 120,000 clones. Sequencing used PBMCs. The source of these receptors is a man younger than 30 in good health and CMV-seronegative.

J is TRBJ2-7 and V is TRBV6-1, with D possibly being TRBD1 (5 bases). Germline loops: CDR1 MNHNS, CDR2 SASEGT. This CDR3 is built from 12 residues. The V and J ends lost 6 bases and 5 bases respectively, with 11 bases between them. In nucleotides, the CDR3 is TGTGCCAGCAGGGACACCCCCCACGAGCAGTACTTC. Its translation: CASRDTPHEQYF.

V usage is TRBV7-2 and J usage is TRBJ1-1; a possible D gene is TRBD1 (5 bases). CDR1 and CDR2 from the germline V gene are SGHTA and FQGNSA. The V gene lost 1 base and the J gene lost 0 bases, with 9 bases spanning the gap. This CDR3 has 15 residues. CDR3 nucleotides: TGTGCCAGCAGCTTAGGGGGCACCGTGAACACTGAAGCTTTCTTT. Protein sequence: CASSLGGTVNTEAFF.

The gene calls are TRBV19 and TRBJ2-1; D not resolved. The V gene lost 3 bases and the J gene lost 5 bases, with 14 bases spanning the gap. CDR3 length: 15 residues. CDR1 LNHDA and CDR2 SQIVND come from the germline V gene (reference sequence). The CDR3 DNA is TGTGCCAGTAGTATTGTGTCGATAGCACACAATGAGCAGTTCTTC. Protein: CASSIVSIAHNEQFF.

The chain carries TRBV6-5 and TRBJ2-6; D uncertain. The CDR3 runs to 14 residues. With 8 bases removed from V and 1 base from J, the gap between germline ends came to 9 bases. Per germline, CDR1 MNHEY and CDR2 SVGAGI. The DNA for the CDR3 is TGTGCCAGCGCCCTATTATCTGGGGCCAACGTCCTGACTTTC. It translates to CASALLSGANVLTF.

The chain combines TRBV5-6 with TRBJ2-1, with D possibly TRBD2 on 5 matching bases. CDR1 SGHDT and CDR2 YYEEEE come from the germline V gene. This CDR3 is 14 amino acids long. V gave up 3 bases and J gave up 8 bases, with 15 bases separating them. The CDR3 DNA sequence: TGTGCCAGCAGCTCCTTCCACCTAGCACATGAGCAGTTCTTC. Translating it yields CASSSFHLAHEQFF.

The chain carries TRBV4-1 and TRBJ2-5; maybe TRBD2 (6 bases). The CDR3 consists of 14 residues. Germline V gene lookup returns CDR1 MGHRA and CDR2 YSYEKL. Deletions cut 2 bases from V and 5 bases from J, with 12 bases between. The CDR3 here is CASSQMTSIETQYF. The CDR3 nucleotides are TGCGCCAGCAGCCAAATGACTAGTATTGAGACCCAGTACTTC.

The chain joins TRBV28 to TRBJ1-2; possible D gene TRBD1, 6 bases. Germline V CDR1 and CDR2: MDHEN, SYDVKM. The CDR3 length is 15 residues. V dropped 5 bases and J dropped 5 bases, with 18 bases sitting between them. The CDR3 region has the DNA TGTGCCAGCAGTCCCCCGTGGGGGGGCGGGTATGGCTACACCTTC. This translates into CASSPPWGGGYGYTF.

The chain combines TRBV7-3 with TRBJ2-1; perhaps TRBD2 as D (7 bases). Germline V gene lookup returns CDR1 SGHTA and CDR2 FQGTGA. The CDR3 spans 14 residues. The V end was cut by 8 bases, the J end by 7 bases, with 18 bases between. The CDR3 coding sequence is TGTGCCAGCGTCGGGCGGGGGCGGATAAATGAGCAGTTCTTC. The encoded protein is CASVGRGRINEQFF.

The rearrangement links TRBV28 to TRBJ1-2, with 7 bases identical to TRBD1. Trimming at V came to 6 bases and at J to 2 bases, leaving 0 bases not matched to a gene. The CDR3 totals 12 residues. Germline-derived CDR1 and CDR2 are MDHEN and SYDVKM. In DNA form, the CDR3 reads TGTGCCAGCAGGGGACAGAACTATGGCTACACCTTC. It translates to CASRGQNYGYTF.

This chain links TRBV28 with TRBJ2-3, with 7 bases that match TRBD2. Germline V gives CDR1 MDHEN, CDR2 SYDVKM. There are 16 residues in the CDR3. The trim removed 4 bases at V and 1 base at J, leaving 8 bases unmatched. CDR3 nucleotides: TGTGCCAGCAGTTGGGACTACTTAAACCGCACAGATACGCAGTATTTT. This codes for CASSWDYLNRTDTQYF.

This rearrangement joins TRBV2 to TRBJ2-3, with 7 bases identical to TRBD2. The trim removed 6 bases at V and 2 bases at J, leaving 5 bases unmatched. The germline V gene has CDR1 SNHLY and CDR2 FYNNEI. The CDR3 is 14 amino acids. CDR3 sequence reads: CASRLRGDTDTQYF. DNA of the CDR3: TGTGCCAGCAGGCTACGGGGGGACACAGATACGCAGTATTTT.

The J gene is TRBJ2-3, the V gene TRBV9; a weak D match, TRBD2 (5 bases). The CDR3 contains 15 residues. Germline V gene lookup returns CDR1 SGDLS and CDR2 YYNGEE. The V gene lost 0 bases and the J gene lost 0 bases, with 8 bases spanning the gap. In DNA, the CDR3 is TGTGCCAGCAGCGTAGGAGGGATAAGCACAGATACGCAGTATTTT. Translating it yields CASSVGGISTDTQYF.

The chain employs TRBV7-9 and TRBJ2-7, with D perhaps matching TRBD1 (6 bases). The V end was cut by 8 bases, the J end by 4 bases, with 18 bases between. CDR3 length: 14 amino acids. Germline V gene sequence: CDR1 SEHNR, CDR2 FQNEAQ (reference sequence). CDR3 coding DNA: TGTGCCAGCGGACCACAGGGAAAGGGATACGAGCAGTACTTC. Encoded protein: CASGPQGKGYEQYF.

The rearrangement joins TRBV28 to TRBJ2-7, with D unresolved. Germline-derived CDR1 and CDR2 are MDHEN and SYDVKM. V shed 6 bases and J shed 8 bases, with 8 bases lying between them. This CDR3 has 10 amino acids. The CDR3 is CASSLTKQYF. The CDR3 DNA is TGTGCCAGCAGCCTAACCAAGCAGTACTTC.

The chain recombines TRBV6-1 with TRBJ1-5; D is possibly TRBD1 (6 bases). The CDR3 extends over 15 amino acids. Trimming removed 5 bases from V and 5 bases from J, with 16 bases in between. CDR1 and CDR2 (germline): MNHNS, SASEGT. The CDR3: CASSNGRGLYQPQHF. For the CDR3, the DNA is TGTGCCAGCAGTAACGGCAGGGGTCTGTATCAGCCCCAGCATTTT.

The chain couples TRBV9 to TRBJ1-2, with D possibly being TRBD1 (5 bases). The CDR3 has 15 amino acids. Germline V CDR1 and CDR2: SGDLS, YYNGEE. V was clipped by 4 bases and J by 0 bases, with 13 bases between them. The DNA for the CDR3 is TGTGCCAGCAGCCCTACAGGAGCAACTAACTATGGCTACACCTTC. The encoded protein is CASSPTGATNYGYTF.

V and J are TRBV27 and TRBJ1-5; tentative D call: TRBD1 (5 bases). Trimming shortened V by 5 bases and J by 2 bases, and 10 bases separated the two germline ends. Germline V lookup: CDR1 MNHEY, CDR2 SMNVEV (reference sequence). The CDR3 runs 14 residues. This CDR3 reads CASSAGIGNQPQHF. For the CDR3, the DNA is TGTGCCAGCAGTGCAGGGATCGGCAATCAGCCCCAGCATTTT.

This rearrangement joins TRBV5-6 to TRBJ2-7; maybe TRBD2 (6 bases). Germline values: CDR1 SGHDT, CDR2 YYEEEE. The CDR3 runs to 14 residues. Trimming took 7 bases from V and 0 from J, leaving 14 bases between them. The CDR3 protein is CASALGGPSYEQYF. The CDR3 DNA sequence: TGTGCCAGCGCCCTGGGGGGTCCCTCCTACGAGCAGTACTTC.

CDR3 protein: CASSQGARDSGLHTF. CDR3 nucleotides: TGTGCCAGCAGCCAAGGCGCCCGGGACAGCGGCCTTCACACCTTC. V is TRBV14 and J is TRBJ1-2; TRBD1 agrees at 7 bases. V lost 1 base, J lost 12 bases, and 14 bases stayed unmatched. There are 15 residues in the CDR3. The germline V gene has CDR1 SGHDN and CDR2 FVKESK.

The rearrangement links TRBV7-9 to TRBJ1-5; 9 nucleotides line up with TRBD1. The CDR3 length is 15 residues. With V trimmed by 5 bases and J by 5 bases, 7 bases remained unmatched. CDR1 is SEHNR, CDR2 FQNEAQ, per germline (reference sequence). In DNA form, the CDR3 reads TGTGCCAGCAGCGATTGGACAGGGGAATATCAGCCCCAGCATTTT. Its translation is CASSDWTGEYQPQHF.